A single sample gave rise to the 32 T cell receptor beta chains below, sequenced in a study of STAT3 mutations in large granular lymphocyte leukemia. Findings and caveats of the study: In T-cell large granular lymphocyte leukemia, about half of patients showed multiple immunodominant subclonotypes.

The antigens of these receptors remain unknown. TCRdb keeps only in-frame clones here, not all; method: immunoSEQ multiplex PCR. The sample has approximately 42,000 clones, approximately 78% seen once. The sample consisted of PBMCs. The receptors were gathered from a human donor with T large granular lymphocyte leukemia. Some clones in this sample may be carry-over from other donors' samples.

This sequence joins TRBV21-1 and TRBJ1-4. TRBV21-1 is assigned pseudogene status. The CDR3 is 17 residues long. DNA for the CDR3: TGTGCCAGCAGCCTTAAGGGCGGTTTTGCAACTAATGAAAAACTGTTTTTT. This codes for CASSLKGGFATNEKLFF.

The CDR3 region is CASSPGTGVTNEKLFF. As DNA, the CDR3 is TGCGCCAGCAGCCCCGGGACAGGCGTTACTAATGAAAAACTGTTTTTT. The chain recombines TRBV5-1 with TRBJ1-4; 8 bases match TRBD1. V was clipped by 4 bases and J by 2 bases; unmatched bases: 7. Per germline, CDR1 SGHRS and CDR2 YFSETQ. The CDR3 contains 16 residues.

CDR3 amino acids: CVSRAGGQGMNGYTF. As DNA, the CDR3 is TGTGTATCTCGCGCTGGGGGACAGGGGATGAATGGCTACACCTTC. V gene TRBV10-3 combines with J gene TRBJ1-2, with 10 positions matching TRBD1. Germline-derived CDR1 and CDR2 are ENHRY and SYGVKD. The CDR3 covers 15 residues.

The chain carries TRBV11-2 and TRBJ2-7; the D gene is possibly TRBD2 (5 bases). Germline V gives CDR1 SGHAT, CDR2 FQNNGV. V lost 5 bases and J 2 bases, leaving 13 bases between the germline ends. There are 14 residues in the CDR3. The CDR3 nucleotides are TGTGCCAGCAGCAAGAGGGATATGACCTACGAGCAGTACGTC. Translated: CASSKRDMTYEQYV.

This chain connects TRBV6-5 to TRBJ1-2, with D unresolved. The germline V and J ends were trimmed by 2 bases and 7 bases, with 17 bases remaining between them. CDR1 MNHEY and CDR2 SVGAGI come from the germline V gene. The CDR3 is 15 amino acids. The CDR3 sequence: CASSYLSNELGGYTF. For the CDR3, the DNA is TGTGCCAGCAGTTACCTCTCAAACGAGTTGGGTGGCTACACCTTC.

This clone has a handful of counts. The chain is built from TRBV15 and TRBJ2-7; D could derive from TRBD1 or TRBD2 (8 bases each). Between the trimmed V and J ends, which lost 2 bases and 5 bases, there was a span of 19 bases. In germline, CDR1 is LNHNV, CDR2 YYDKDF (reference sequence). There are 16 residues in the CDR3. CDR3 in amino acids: CATSRPGGTGRHEQYF. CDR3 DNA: TGTGCCACCAGCAGACCGGGAGGGACAGGACGCCACGAGCAGTACTTC.

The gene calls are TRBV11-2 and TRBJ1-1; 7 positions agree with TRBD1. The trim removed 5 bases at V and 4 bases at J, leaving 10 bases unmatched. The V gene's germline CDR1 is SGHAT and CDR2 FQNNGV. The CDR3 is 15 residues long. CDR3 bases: TGTGCCAGCAGCCCAGGGGAGGGGGCGAGCACTGAAGCTTTCTTT. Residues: CASSPGEGASTEAFF.

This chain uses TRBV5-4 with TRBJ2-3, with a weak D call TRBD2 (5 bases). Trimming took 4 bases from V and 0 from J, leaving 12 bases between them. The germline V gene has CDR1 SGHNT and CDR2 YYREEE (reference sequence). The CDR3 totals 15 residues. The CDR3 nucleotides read TGTGCCAGCAGCCAAACTGGGAGTAGCACAGATACGCAGTATTTT. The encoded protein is CASSQTGSSTDTQYF.

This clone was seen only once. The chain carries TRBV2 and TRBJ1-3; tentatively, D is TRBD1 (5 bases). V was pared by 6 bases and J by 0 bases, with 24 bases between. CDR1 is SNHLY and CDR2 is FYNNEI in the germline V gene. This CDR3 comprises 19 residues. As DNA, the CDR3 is TGTGCCAGCAGAATTTCGACAGAGAATTTTCTGGGCTCTGGAAACACCATATATTTT. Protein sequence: CASRISTENFLGSGNTIYF.

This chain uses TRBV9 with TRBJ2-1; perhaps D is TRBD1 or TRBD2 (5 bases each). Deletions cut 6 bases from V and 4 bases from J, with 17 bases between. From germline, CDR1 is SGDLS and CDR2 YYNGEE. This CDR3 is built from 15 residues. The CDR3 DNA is TGTGCCAGCACCCCGTCCCCCAGGGAGTACAATGAGCAGTTCTTC. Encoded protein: CASTPSPREYNEQFF. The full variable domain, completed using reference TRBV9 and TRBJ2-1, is DSGVTQTPKHLITATGQRVTLRCSPRSGDLSVYWYQQSLDQGLQFLIQYYNGEERAKGNILERFSAQQFPDLHSELNLSSLELGDSALYFCASTPSPREYNEQFFGPGTRLTVL.

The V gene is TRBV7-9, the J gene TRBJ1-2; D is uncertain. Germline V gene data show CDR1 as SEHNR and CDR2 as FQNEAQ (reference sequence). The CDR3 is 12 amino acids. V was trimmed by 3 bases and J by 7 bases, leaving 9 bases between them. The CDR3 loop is CASSLKGPGYTF. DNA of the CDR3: TGTGCCAGCAGCTTGAAGGGCCCTGGCTACACCTTC.

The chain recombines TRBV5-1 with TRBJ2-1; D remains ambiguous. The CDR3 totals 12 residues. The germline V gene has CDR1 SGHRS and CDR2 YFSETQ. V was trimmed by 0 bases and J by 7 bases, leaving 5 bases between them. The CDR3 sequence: CASSLGSNEQFF. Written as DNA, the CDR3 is TGCGCCAGCAGCTTGGGATCAAATGAGCAGTTCTTC.

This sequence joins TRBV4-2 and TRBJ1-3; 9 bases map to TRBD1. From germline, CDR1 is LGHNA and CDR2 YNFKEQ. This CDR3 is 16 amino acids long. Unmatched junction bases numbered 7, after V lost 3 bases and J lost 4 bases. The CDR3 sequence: CASSHGQGSSGNTIYF. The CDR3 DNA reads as TGTGCCAGCAGCCACGGACAGGGGTCCTCCGGAAACACCATATATTTT.

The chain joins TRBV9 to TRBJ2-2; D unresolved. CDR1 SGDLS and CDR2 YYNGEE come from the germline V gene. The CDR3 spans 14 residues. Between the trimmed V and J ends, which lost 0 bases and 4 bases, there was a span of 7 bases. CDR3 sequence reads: CASSVVASTGELFF. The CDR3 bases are TGTGCCAGCAGCGTAGTGGCTAGCACCGGGGAGCTGTTTTTT.

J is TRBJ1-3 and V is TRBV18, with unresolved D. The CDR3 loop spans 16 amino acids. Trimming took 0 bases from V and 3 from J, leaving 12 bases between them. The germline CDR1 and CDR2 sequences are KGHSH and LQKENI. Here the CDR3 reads CASSPPESRGGNTIYF. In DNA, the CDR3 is TGTGCCAGCTCACCACCCGAGAGCCGGGGTGGAAACACCATATATTTT.

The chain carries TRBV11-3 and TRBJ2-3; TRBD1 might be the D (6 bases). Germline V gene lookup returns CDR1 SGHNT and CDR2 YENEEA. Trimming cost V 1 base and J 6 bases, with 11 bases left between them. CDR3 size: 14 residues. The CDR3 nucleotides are TGTGCCAGCAGCTTAGGTGGGGGCTCTGATACGCAGTATTTT. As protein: CASSLGGGSDTQYF.

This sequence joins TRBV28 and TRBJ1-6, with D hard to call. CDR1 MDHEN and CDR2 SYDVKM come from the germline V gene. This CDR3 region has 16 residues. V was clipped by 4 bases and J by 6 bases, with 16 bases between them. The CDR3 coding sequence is TGTGCCAGCAGTTGGCGGTGGATGGCGGCTAATTCACCCCTCCACTTT. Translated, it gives CASSWRWMAANSPLHF.

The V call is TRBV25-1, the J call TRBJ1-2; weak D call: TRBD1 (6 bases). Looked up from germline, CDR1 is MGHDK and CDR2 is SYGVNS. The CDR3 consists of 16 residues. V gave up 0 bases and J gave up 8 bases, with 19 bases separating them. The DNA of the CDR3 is TGTGCCAGCAGTGAATACGCGACAGGCGGGGGAGGGGGCTACACCTTC. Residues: CASSEYATGGGGGYTF.

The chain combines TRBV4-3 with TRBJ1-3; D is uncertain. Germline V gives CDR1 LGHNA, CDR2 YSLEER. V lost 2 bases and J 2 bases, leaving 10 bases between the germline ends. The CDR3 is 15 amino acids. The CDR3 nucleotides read TGCGCCAGCAGCCAACGGGTCTGGGCTGGAAACACCATATATTTT. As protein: CASSQRVWAGNTIYF.

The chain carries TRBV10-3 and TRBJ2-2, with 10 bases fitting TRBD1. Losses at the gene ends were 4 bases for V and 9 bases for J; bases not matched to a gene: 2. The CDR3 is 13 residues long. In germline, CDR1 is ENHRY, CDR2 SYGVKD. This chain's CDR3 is CAISGQGARELFF. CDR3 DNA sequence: TGTGCCATCAGTGGACAGGGGGCCCGGGAGCTGTTTTTT.

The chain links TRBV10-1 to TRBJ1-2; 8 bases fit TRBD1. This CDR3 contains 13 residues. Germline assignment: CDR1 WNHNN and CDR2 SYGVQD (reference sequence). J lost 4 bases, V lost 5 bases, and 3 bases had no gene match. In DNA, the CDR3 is TGCGCCAGCAGTTACGGACAGGGCTATGGCTACACCTTC. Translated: CASSYGQGYGYTF.

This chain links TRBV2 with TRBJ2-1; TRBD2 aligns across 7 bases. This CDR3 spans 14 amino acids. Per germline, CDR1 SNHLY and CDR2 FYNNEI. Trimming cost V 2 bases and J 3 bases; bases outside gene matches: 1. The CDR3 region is CASSEKRGYNEQFF. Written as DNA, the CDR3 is TGTGCCAGCAGTGAAAAGCGGGGCTACAATGAGCAGTTCTTC.

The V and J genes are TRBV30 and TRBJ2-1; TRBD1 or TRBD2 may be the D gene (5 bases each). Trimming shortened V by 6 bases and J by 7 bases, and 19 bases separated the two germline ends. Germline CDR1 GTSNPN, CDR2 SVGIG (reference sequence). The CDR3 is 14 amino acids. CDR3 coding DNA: TGTGCCTGTCAAGACTACTCCAAGGGGAATGAGCAGTTCTTC. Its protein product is CACQDYSKGNEQFF.

CDR3 residues: CASAGTVYNEQFF. CDR3 in DNA: TGTGCCAGTGCCGGGACAGTCTACAATGAGCAGTTCTTC. This chain joins TRBV19 and TRBJ2-1, with 7 bases matching TRBD1. V lost 8 bases to trimming and J lost 3 bases; unmatched junction nucleotides: 4. The CDR3 spans 13 residues. Germline loops: CDR1 LNHDA, CDR2 SQIVND (reference sequence).

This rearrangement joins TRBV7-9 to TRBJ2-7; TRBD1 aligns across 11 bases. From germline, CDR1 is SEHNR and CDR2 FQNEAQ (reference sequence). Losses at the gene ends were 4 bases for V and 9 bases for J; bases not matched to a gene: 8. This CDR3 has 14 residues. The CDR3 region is CASSWGQGEGGQYF. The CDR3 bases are TGTGCCAGCAGCTGGGGACAGGGGGAAGGAGGGCAGTACTTC.

The CDR3 bases are TGTGCCAGCAGCTTGGCCCGGACAGGGGGCTATGGCTACACCTTC. Translated: CASSLARTGGYGYTF. The genes are TRBV7-2 and TRBJ1-2, with 10 bases that match TRBD1. Per the germline V gene, CDR1 is SGHTA and CDR2 is FQGNSA. The trim removed 3 bases at V and 4 bases at J, leaving 5 bases unmatched. The CDR3 extends over 15 amino acids.

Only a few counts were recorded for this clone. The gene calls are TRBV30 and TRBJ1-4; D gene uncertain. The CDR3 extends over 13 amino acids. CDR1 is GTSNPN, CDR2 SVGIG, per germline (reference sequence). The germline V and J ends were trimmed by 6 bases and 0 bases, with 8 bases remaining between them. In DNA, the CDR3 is TGTGCCTGCGAGATCGCAACTAATGAAAAACTGTTTTTT. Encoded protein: CACEIATNEKLFF.

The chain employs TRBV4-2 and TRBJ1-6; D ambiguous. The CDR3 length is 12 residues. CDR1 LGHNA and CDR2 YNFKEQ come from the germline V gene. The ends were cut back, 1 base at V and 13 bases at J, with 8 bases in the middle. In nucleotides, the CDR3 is TGTGCCAGCAGCCAAGTCACGGGCCCCCTCCACTTT. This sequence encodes CASSQVTGPLHF.

The CDR3 is CSATSGEANEKLFF. CDR3 DNA sequence: TGCAGCGCCACCTCAGGGGAAGCTAATGAAAAACTGTTTTTT. V usage is TRBV29-1 and J usage is TRBJ1-4; D is perhaps TRBD1 (6 bases). This CDR3 comprises 14 residues. Germline V gene data show CDR1 as SQVTM and CDR2 as ANQGSEA. The V end lost 7 bases, the J end lost 3 bases, and 15 bases lay between the germline ends.

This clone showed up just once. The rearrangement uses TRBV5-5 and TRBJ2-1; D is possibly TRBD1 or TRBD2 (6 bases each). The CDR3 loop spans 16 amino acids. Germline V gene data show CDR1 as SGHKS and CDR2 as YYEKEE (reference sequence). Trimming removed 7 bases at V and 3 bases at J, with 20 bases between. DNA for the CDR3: TGTGCCAGCGGGATCGAGGGGCGGGGACACTACAATGAGCAGTTCTTC. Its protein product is CASGIEGRGHYNEQFF.

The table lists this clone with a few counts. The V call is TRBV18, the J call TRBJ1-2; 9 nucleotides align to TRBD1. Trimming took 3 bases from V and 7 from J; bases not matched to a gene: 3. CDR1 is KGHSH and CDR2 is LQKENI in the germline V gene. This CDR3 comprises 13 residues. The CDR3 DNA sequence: TGTGCCAGCTCACCGGGACAGGGCTTTGGCTACACCTTC. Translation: CASSPGQGFGYTF.

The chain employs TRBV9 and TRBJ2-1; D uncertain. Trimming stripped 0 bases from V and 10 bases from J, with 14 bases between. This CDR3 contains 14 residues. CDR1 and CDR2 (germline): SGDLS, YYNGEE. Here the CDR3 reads CASSVVGRKEEQFF. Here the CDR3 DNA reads TGTGCCAGCAGCGTAGTTGGGCGGAAGGAGGAGCAGTTCTTC.